This T cell receptor beta chain was sequenced for a study of T cell responses to AZD1222 COVID-19 vaccine. Study summary: Some second doses came at about 4 weeks and others at about 12 weeks; these were pooled.

V lost 3 bases and J lost 4, with 9 bases in between. The CDR3 runs to 13 residues. Germline V lookup: CDR1 SEHNR, CDR2 FQNEAQ (reference sequence). Sequencing was performed with immunoSEQ multiplex PCR; in TCRdb, only in-frame clones are kept and a portion is missing. Of fewer than 150,000 clones listed, about nine tenths are singletons. The clonotype was recovered from an adult in good health. The chain couples TRBV7-9 to TRBJ1-1; weak D call: TRBD1 (5 bases). This sample comprised peripheral blood, obtained on day 0 of AZD1222 vaccination. The CDR3 reads CASSLGGLTEAFF. The CDR3 nucleotides read TGTGCCAGCAGCTTGGGGGGACTCACTGAAGCTTTCTTT.